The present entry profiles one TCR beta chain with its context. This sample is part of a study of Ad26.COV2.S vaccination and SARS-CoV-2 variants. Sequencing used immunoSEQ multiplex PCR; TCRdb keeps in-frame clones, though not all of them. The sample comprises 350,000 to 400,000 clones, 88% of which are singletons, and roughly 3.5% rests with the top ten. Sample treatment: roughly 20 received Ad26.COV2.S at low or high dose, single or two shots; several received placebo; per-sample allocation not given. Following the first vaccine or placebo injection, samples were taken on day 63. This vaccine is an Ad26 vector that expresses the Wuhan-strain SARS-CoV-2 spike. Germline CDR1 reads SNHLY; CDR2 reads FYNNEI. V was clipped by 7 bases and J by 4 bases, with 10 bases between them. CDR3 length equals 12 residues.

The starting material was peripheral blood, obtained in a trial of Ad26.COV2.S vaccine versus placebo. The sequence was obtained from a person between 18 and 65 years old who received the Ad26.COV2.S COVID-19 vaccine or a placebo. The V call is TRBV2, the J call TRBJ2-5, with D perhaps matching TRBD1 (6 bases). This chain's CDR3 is CASTTGLETQYF. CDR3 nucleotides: TGTGCCAGCACCACAGGGCTAGAGACCCAGTACTTC.